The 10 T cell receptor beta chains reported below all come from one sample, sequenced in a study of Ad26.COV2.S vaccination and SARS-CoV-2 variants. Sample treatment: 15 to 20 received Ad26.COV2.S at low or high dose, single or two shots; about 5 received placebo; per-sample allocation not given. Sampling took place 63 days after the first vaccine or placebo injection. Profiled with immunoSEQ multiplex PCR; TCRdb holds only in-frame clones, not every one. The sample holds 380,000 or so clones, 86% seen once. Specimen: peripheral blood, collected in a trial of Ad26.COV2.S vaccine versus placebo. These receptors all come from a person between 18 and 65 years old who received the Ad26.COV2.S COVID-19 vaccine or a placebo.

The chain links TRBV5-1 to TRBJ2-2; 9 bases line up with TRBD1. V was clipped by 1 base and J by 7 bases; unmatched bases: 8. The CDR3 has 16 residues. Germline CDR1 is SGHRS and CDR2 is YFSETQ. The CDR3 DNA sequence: TGCGCCAGCAGCTTGCGAACGGGACAGGGTAGCGGGGAGCTGTTTTTT. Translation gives CASSLRTGQGSGELFF.

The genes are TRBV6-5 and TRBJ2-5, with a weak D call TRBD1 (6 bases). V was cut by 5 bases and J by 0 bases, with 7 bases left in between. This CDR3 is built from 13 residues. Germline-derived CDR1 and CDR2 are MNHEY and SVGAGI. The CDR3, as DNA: TGTGCCAGCAGTCAGGGGTACCAAGAGACCCAGTACTTC. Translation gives CASSQGYQETQYF.

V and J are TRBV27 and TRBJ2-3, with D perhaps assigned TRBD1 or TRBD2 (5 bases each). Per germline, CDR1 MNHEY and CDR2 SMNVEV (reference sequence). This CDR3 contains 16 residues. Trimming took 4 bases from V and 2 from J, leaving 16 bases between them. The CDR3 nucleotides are TGTGCCAGCAGTTCCCGTCCGGGACCCCTCACAGATACGCAGTATTTT. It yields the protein CASSSRPGPLTDTQYF.

For the CDR3, the DNA is TGCGCCAGCAGCTTGGAGGGGGCGTACGAGCAGTACTTC. Its protein is CASSLEGAYEQYF. The V and J genes are TRBV5-1 and TRBJ2-7; 7 bases are a match to TRBD1. Germline V CDR1 and CDR2: SGHRS, YFSETQ. J gave up 4 bases and V 0 bases, and 1 base lay outside the gene matches. This CDR3 is 13 amino acids long. The variable domain in full, with the rest retrieved from reference TRBV5-1 and TRBJ2-7, is KAGVTQTPRYLIKTRGQQVTLSCSPISGHRSVSWYQQTPGQGLQFLFEYFSETQRNKGNFPGRFSGRQFSNSRSEMNVSTLELGDSALYLCASSLEGAYEQYFGPGTRLTVT.

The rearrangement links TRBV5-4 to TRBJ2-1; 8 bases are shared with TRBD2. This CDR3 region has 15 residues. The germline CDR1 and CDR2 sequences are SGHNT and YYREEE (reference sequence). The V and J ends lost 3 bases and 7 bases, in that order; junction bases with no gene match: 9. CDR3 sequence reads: CASSSAGTRFNEQFF. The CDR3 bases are TGTGCCAGCAGCTCGGCCGGGACTAGGTTTAATGAGCAGTTCTTC.

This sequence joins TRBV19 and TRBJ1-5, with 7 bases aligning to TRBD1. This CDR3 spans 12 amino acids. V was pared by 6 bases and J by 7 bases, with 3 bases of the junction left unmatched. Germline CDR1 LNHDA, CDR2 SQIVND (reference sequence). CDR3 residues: CASRTGSQPQHF. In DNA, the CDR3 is TGTGCCAGTAGGACAGGGAGCCAGCCCCAGCATTTT. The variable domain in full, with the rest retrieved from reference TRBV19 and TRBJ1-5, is DGGITQSPKYLFRKEGQNVTLSCEQNLNHDAMYWYRQDPGQGLRLIYYSQIVNDFQKGDIAEGYSVSREKKESFPLTVTSAQKNPTAFYLCASRTGSQPQHFGDGTRLSIL.

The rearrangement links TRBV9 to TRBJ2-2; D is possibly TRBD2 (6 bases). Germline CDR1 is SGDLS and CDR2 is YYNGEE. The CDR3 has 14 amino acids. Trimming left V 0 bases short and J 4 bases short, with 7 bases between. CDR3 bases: TGTGCCAGCAGCGTAGTAGCGGCCACCGGGGAGCTGTTTTTT. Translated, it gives CASSVVAATGELFF.

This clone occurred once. CDR3 nucleotide sequence: TGTGCCAGCAGTAAAGGACGGAACTATGGCTACACCTTC. It is translated as CASSKGRNYGYTF. This sequence joins TRBV28 and TRBJ1-2, with no clear D. With 5 bases removed from V and 2 bases from J, the gap between germline ends came to 9 bases. CDR3 length: 13 residues. Germline V CDR1 and CDR2: MDHEN, SYDVKM.

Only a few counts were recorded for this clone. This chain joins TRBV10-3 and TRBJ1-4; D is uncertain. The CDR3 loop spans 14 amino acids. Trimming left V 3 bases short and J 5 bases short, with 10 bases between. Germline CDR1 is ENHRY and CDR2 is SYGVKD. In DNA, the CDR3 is TGTGCCATCAGTGACCCAGGTTGGAATGAAAAACTGTTTTTT. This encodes CAISDPGWNEKLFF.

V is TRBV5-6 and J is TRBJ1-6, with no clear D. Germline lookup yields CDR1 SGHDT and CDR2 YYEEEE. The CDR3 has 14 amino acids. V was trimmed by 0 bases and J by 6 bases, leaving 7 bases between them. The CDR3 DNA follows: TGTGCCAGCAGCTTGGAACAGTTTAATTCACCCCTCCACTTT. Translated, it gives CASSLEQFNSPLHF.